This T cell receptor beta chain is from a study of blood T cells in healthy people across ages. Primed by a sample-barcoded 5' primer and a J-beta primer mix, a second PCR proceeded for roughly 7 to 11 cycles. TCRdb processed the 5' RACE reads anew with MiXCR; each CDR3 protein has one entry. The sample contains roughly 680,000 distinct CDR3 sequences, approximately 52% of which appear only once. Germline V gene data show CDR1 as LGHNA and CDR2 as YNFKEQ. The CDR3 sequence is 17 residues long. Trimming cost V 0 bases and J 5 bases; bases outside gene matches: 6. The sample comprised blood. The V and J genes are TRBV4-2 and TRBJ2-2; 10 nucleotides line up with TRBD1. The clonotype comes from a woman older than 75 in good health. The CDR3 region is CASSQDRTGQGTGELFF. Written as DNA, the CDR3 is TGTGCCAGCAGCCAAGATAGGACGGGACAGGGGACCGGGGAGCTGTTTTTT.